This section outlines one T cell receptor (beta chain) sequence together with its context. This sample is drawn from a study of OX40 agonist ivuxolimab in advanced cancers. Study overall: An anti-OX40 (CD134) antibody with agonistic activity, ivuxolimab, was administered to patients.

Germline V lookup: CDR1 SGHDT, CDR2 YYEEEE. J gave up 7 bases and V 4 bases, and 14 bases lay outside the gene matches. CDR3 size: 16 residues. Data came from immunoSEQ multiplex PCR; TCRdb stores just in-frame clones and leaves some out. This table has approximately 50,000 clones, about four fifths appearing once. Sample: CD4+ or CD8+ T cells sorted from blood, taken in a trial of the OX40 agonist ivuxolimab. This receptor was taken from an adult with an advanced solid tumor such as melanoma, head and neck, liver or kidney cancer. This rearrangement joins TRBV5-6 to TRBJ2-3; 8 nucleotides line up with TRBD1. CDR3 residues: CASSPQPTGAYNTQYF. CDR3 DNA sequence: TGTGCCAGCAGCCCGCAACCGACAGGGGCCTATAATACGCAGTATTTT.